The T cell receptor beta chain described here comes from a study of T-cell memory formation after mild COVID-19. From the 5' RACE reads, TCRdb called clonotypes with MiXCR, one entry per CDR3 protein. The table has 110,000 to 150,000 distinct CDR3 sequences, less than 25% seen once. V was pared by 1 base and J by 4 bases, with 6 bases of the junction left unmatched. The CDR3 runs 16 residues. Germline V gene lookup returns CDR1 SGHTA and CDR2 FQGNSA. The sample consisted of PBMCs or a T cell subset sorted from them (not recorded which). This chain links TRBV7-2 with TRBJ2-7; 11 bases agree with TRBD2. This receptor was identified in an adult woman who had mild COVID-19 (a few samples of this study predate the infection). Cell type and time point are not known. The CDR3 protein is CASSLDEGLAVYEQYF. The CDR3 DNA reads TGTGCCAGCAGCTTAGACGAGGGACTAGCGGTTTACGAGCAGTACTTC. Full variable domain (remainder filled in from reference TRBV7-2 and TRBJ2-7): GAGVSQSPSNKVTEKGKDVELRCDPISGHTALYWYRQSLGQGLEFLIYFQGNSAPDKSGLPSDRFSAERTGGSVSTLTIQRTQQEDSAVYLCASSLDEGLAVYEQYFGPGTRLTVT.